A selection of T cell receptor beta chains follows, all from one sample in a study of response to subunit inactivated influenza vaccine. MiXCR, applied by TCRdb to the RT-PCR reads, yields one record per CDR3 protein. Of 500,000 to 550,000 distinct CDR3 sequences in the sample, less than 8% were seen once. The source material was PBMCs from blood, sampled about 23 months after vaccination. The receptors derive from a man between 50 and 75 years old who received an inactivated influenza vaccine. Both conserved end residues are part of each CDR3. Each record gives: J gene, clone size, V gene, D gene, CDR3 DNA, CDR3 protein. The D gene is left open where the match is weak. The size of a clone is reported for some rows only, either as once, few or many, or as a class for expanded clones.

j_gene: TRBJ1-2; abundance: few; v_gene: TRBV10-3; d_gene: TRBD1; CDR3nt: TGTGCCATCAGTAGCACAGGGGTGATAGGCTATGGCTACACCTTC; CDR3aa: CAISSTGVIGYGYTF
j_gene: TRBJ2-2; abundance: few; v_gene: TRBV20-1; d_gene: NA; CDR3nt: TGCAGTGCTAGGAACCCAGGGATCGGGGAGCTGTTTTTT; CDR3aa: CSARNPGIGELFF
j_gene: TRBJ2-7; abundance: many; v_gene: TRBV7-8; d_gene: NA; CDR3nt: TGTGCCAGCAGCAAGGACACCTTATACGAGCAGTACTTC; CDR3aa: CASSKDTLYEQYF
j_gene: TRBJ2-4; abundance: NA; v_gene: TRBV6-2/TRBV6-3; d_gene: NA; CDR3nt: TGTGCCCGCAGTGATAGACTAGGAGGAAACATTCAGTACTTC; CDR3aa: CARSDRLGGNIQYF
j_gene: TRBJ2-2; abundance: few; v_gene: TRBV7-9; d_gene: NA; CDR3nt: TGTGCCAGCAGCTTAGCATCCCTAGGGGCGAACACCGGGGAGCTGTTTTTT; CDR3aa: CASSLASLGANTGELFF
j_gene: TRBJ2-5; abundance: few; v_gene: TRBV7-9; d_gene: TRBD2; CDR3nt: TGTGCCAGCAGCTTCGGGCGGGGGGTCCTTGGCGAGACCCAGTACTTC; CDR3aa: CASSFGRGVLGETQYF
j_gene: TRBJ2-7; abundance: many; v_gene: TRBV28; d_gene: NA; CDR3nt: TGTGCCAGCACCCCCCCTCTGTCCACCTACGAGCAGTACTTC; CDR3aa: CASTPPLSTYEQYF
j_gene: TRBJ2-7; abundance: few; v_gene: TRBV7-9; d_gene: NA; CDR3nt: TGTGCCAGCAGCTTAGTTACCAGCTCCTACGAGCAGTACTTC; CDR3aa: CASSLVTSSYEQYF
j_gene: TRBJ1-5; abundance: few; v_gene: TRBV20-1; d_gene: NA; CDR3nt: TGCAGTGCTAGGGGGGGGAGGGGCTCTTACAATCAGCCCCAGCATTTT; CDR3aa: CSARGGRGSYNQPQHF
j_gene: TRBJ1-2; abundance: NA; v_gene: TRBV5-1; d_gene: NA; CDR3nt: TGCGCCAGCAGCTTGAGGGCCCCGGACTATGGCTACACCTTC; CDR3aa: CASSLRAPDYGYTF
j_gene: TRBJ2-1; abundance: few; v_gene: TRBV10-3; d_gene: TRBD2; CDR3nt: TGTGCCATCAGTGGACTAGCGGGGGGCATAGGGACTGAGCAGTTCTTC; CDR3aa: CAISGLAGGIGTEQFF
j_gene: TRBJ2-7; abundance: few; v_gene: TRBV6-1; d_gene: NA; CDR3nt: TGTGCCAGCAGTCGGGACGGCCTAAGCTCCTACGAGCAGTACTTC; CDR3aa: CASSRDGLSSYEQYF
j_gene: TRBJ2-5; abundance: NA; v_gene: TRBV20-1; d_gene: NA; CDR3nt: TGCAGTGCTAGTTCCAGGATTCAAGAGACCCAGTACTTC; CDR3aa: CSASSRIQETQYF
j_gene: TRBJ2-2; abundance: few; v_gene: TRBV29-1; d_gene: TRBD2; CDR3nt: TGCAGCGCCCGACTAGCCAGGAACACCGGGGAGCTGTTTTTT; CDR3aa: CSARLARNTGELFF
j_gene: TRBJ2-7; abundance: many; v_gene: TRBV7-2; d_gene: NA; CDR3nt: TGTGCCAGCAGCTTCGGGACTCCCACTGGTTATTACGAGCAGTACTTC; CDR3aa: CASSFGTPTGYYEQYF